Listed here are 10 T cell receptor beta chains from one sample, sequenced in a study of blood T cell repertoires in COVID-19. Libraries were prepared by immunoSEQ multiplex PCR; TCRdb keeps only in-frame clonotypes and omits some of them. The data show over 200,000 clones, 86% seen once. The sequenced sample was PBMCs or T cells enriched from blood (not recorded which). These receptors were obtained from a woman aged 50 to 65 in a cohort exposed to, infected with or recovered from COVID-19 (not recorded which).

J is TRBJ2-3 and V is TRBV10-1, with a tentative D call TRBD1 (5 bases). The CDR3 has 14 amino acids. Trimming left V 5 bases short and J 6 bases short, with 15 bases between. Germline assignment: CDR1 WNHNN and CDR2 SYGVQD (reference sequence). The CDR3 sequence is CASSTGFEGDTQYF. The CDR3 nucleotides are TGCGCCAGCAGTACAGGATTTGAAGGGGATACGCAGTATTTT.

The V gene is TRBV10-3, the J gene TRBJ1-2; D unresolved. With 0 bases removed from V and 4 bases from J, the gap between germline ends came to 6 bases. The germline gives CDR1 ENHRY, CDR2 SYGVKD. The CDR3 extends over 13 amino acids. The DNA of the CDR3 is TGTGCCATCAGTGAGTCGGCAGGCTATGGCTACACCTTC. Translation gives CAISESAGYGYTF.

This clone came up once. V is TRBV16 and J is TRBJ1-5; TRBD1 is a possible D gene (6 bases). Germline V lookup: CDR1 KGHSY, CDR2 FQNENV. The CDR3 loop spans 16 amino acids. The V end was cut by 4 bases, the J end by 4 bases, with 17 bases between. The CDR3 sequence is CASSPLDGGENQPQHF. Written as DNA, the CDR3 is TGTGCCAGCAGCCCCCTTGATGGGGGCGAGAATCAGCCCCAGCATTTT.

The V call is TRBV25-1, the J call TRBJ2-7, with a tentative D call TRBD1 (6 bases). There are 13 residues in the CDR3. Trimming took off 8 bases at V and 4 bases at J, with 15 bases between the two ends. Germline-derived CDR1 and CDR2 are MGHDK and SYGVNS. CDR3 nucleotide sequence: TGTGCCAGCGCAGAACAGGGATTGTACGAGCAGTACTTC. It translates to CASAEQGLYEQYF.

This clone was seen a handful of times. The CDR3 DNA is TGCGCCAGCAGCCAAGACCCGGGGACAGGGGGGTTTAGTGGCTACACCTTC. Residues: CASSQDPGTGGFSGYTF. This chain connects TRBV4-3 to TRBJ1-2, with TRBD1 matching 11 bases. This CDR3 is built from 17 residues. Per germline, CDR1 LGHNA and CDR2 YSLEER. Germline trimming cut 0 bases from V and 7 bases from J; bases unmatched to any gene: 10.

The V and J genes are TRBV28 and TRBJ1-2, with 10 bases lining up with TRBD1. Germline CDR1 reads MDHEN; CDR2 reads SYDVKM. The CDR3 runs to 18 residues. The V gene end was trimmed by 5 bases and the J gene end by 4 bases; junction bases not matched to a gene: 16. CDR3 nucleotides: TGTGCCAGCAGTACCCCGCGGGACAGGGGTTCCCTAGGCTATGGCTACACCTTC. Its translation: CASSTPRDRGSLGYGYTF.

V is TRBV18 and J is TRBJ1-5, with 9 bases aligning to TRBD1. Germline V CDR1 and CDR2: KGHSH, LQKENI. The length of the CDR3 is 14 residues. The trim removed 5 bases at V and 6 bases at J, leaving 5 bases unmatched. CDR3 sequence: CASSGTGRVQPQHF. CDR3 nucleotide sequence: TGTGCCAGCTCAGGGACAGGGAGGGTTCAGCCCCAGCATTTT.

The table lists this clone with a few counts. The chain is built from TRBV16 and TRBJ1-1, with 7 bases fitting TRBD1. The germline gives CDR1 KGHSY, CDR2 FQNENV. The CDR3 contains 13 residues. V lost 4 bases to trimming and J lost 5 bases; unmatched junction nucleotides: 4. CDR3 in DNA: TGTGCCAGCAGCCCACAGGGGAGGACTGAAGCTTTCTTT. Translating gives CASSPQGRTEAFF.

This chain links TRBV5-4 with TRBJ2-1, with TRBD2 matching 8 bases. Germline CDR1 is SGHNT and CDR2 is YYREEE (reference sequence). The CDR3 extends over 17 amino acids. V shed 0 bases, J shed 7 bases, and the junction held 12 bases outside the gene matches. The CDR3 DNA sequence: TGTGCCAGCAGCTTGGGAGGAGGCGGGGGGACGGTTAATGAGCAGTTCTTC. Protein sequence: CASSLGGGGGTVNEQFF.

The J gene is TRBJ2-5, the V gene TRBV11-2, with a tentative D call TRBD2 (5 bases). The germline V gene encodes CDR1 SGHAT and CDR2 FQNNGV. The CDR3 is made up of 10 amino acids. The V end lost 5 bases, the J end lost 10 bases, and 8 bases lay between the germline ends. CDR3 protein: CASSPAGQYF. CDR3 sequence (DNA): TGTGCCAGCAGCCCCGCGGGCCAGTACTTC.